This passage covers 16 T cell receptor beta chains from one sample sequenced in a study of T cell clones after liver transplantation. Method: immunoSEQ multiplex PCR; TCRdb's copy keeps in-frame clones and lacks some. The sample has roughly 20,000 clones; more than 75% are singletons. This sample comprised CD8+ T cells from blood, obtained around 50 months after liver transplant. The origin of the receptors is a human patient who received a liver transplant. The T cells may partly be graft donor cells.

This chain joins TRBV4-3 and TRBJ2-1; TRBD2 is a possible D gene (5 bases). Trimming shortened V by 0 bases and J by 8 bases, and 11 bases separated the two germline ends. Germline CDR1 is LGHNA and CDR2 is YSLEER. This CDR3 contains 14 residues. In nucleotides, the CDR3 is TGCGCCAGCAGCCAAGATACTAGTTTGGATGAGCAGTTCTTC. It translates to CASSQDTSLDEQFF.

Here the CDR3 reads CASSLSGGETYNEQFF. For the CDR3, the DNA is TGTGCCAGCAGTTTATCGGGAGGGGAAACCTACAATGAGCAGTTCTTC. The chain has TRBV27 and TRBJ2-1; 7 bases are shared with TRBD2. Germline CDR1 reads MNHEY; CDR2 reads SMNVEV (reference sequence). The CDR3 loop spans 16 amino acids. Germline trimming cut 0 bases from V and 2 bases from J; bases unmatched to any gene: 4.

The chain has TRBV5-6 and TRBJ1-1, with 7 positions matching TRBD1. Trimming cost V 4 bases and J 7 bases; bases outside gene matches: 4. CDR3 length equals 12 residues. CDR1 is SGHDT, CDR2 YYEEEE, per germline. In DNA, the CDR3 is TGTGCCAGCAGCCTGGGACAGAGTGAAGCTTTCTTT. It translates to CASSLGQSEAFF.

The rearrangement links TRBV7-9 to TRBJ2-1; TRBD1 matches 8 bases. Germline-derived CDR1 and CDR2 are SEHNR and FQNEAQ (reference sequence). V was clipped by 10 bases and J by 4 bases; unmatched bases: 9. This CDR3 has 14 amino acids. The CDR3 sequence is CATVDREVYNEQFF. The CDR3 DNA sequence: TGTGCCACCGTGGACAGGGAGGTTTACAATGAGCAGTTCTTC.

The chain recombines TRBV6-1 with TRBJ2-7, with 7 bases aligning to TRBD1. This CDR3 is built from 14 residues. Germline lookup yields CDR1 MNHNS and CDR2 SASEGT. Germline trimming cut 4 bases from V and 3 bases from J; bases unmatched to any gene: 6. The CDR3 spells CASSVRDRVYEQYF. CDR3 DNA: TGTGCCAGCAGTGTGAGAGACAGGGTCTACGAGCAGTACTTC.

The chain recombines TRBV29-1 with TRBJ1-3; no clear D. The germline gives CDR1 SQVTM, CDR2 ANQGSEA. Trimming took off 0 bases at V and 0 bases at J, with 6 bases between the two ends. The CDR3 runs to 14 residues. CDR3 nucleotide sequence: TGCAGCGTTGAAGAGGGGATCTCTGGAAACACCATATATTTT. It specifies CSVEEGISGNTIYF.

The CDR3 DNA follows: TGTGCCAGCAGCGTAGCGGGGCTCGGATACAATGAGCAGTTCTTC. Translation gives CASSVAGLGYNEQFF. V and J are TRBV9 and TRBJ2-1; D is perhaps TRBD1 or TRBD2 (5 bases each). Germline V gene data show CDR1 as SGDLS and CDR2 as YYNGEE. V was clipped by 0 bases and J by 4 bases, with 11 bases between them. This CDR3 contains 15 residues.

The chain carries TRBV9 and TRBJ2-2; TRBD1 might be the D (6 bases). CDR3 size: 14 residues. V lost 6 bases, J lost 0 bases, and 9 bases lay in between. The germline V gene encodes CDR1 SGDLS and CDR2 YYNGEE. In DNA form, the CDR3 reads TGTGCCAGCACCACAGGGTCGAACACCGGGGAGCTGTTTTTT. Translated: CASTTGSNTGELFF.

The V call is TRBV19, the J call TRBJ1-5; D is possibly TRBD1 (5 bases). Germline V gene data show CDR1 as LNHDA and CDR2 as SQIVND (reference sequence). Trimming cost V 3 bases and J 11 bases, with 8 bases left between them. This CDR3 is built from 11 residues. The CDR3 nucleotides read TGTGCCAGTAGTATTCTGGGGGCCCAGCATTTT. Translation gives CASSILGAQHF. Based on the CDR3 plus reference TRBV19 and TRBJ1-5, the full variable domain is DGGITQSPKYLFRKEGQNVTLSCEQNLNHDAMYWYRQDPGQGLRLIYYSQIVNDFQKGDIAEGYSVSREKKESFPLTVTSAQKNPTAFYLCASSILGAQHFGDGTRLSIL.

J is TRBJ1-1 and V is TRBV7-7; 7 bases line up with TRBD1. V shed 5 bases and J 6 bases; nucleotides not matched to a gene: 3. Germline V CDR1 and CDR2: SSHAT, FNYEAQ (reference sequence). The CDR3 length is 12 residues. The DNA for the CDR3 is TGTGCCAGCAGCGTACAGGGGTCTGAAGCTTTCTTT. Translated: CASSVQGSEAFF.

The J gene is TRBJ2-1, the V gene TRBV9; D may be TRBD2 (6 bases). Trimming left V 6 bases short and J 6 bases short, with 13 bases between. The CDR3 consists of 13 residues. Germline V gives CDR1 SGDLS, CDR2 YYNGEE. CDR3 residues: CASNAEGTNEQFF. CDR3 nucleotides: TGTGCCAGCAATGCGGAGGGGACCAATGAGCAGTTCTTC.

This clone was observed once. The V and J genes are TRBV5-1 and TRBJ1-2; tentative D call: TRBD1 (5 bases). Trimming left V 0 bases short and J 2 bases short, with 17 bases between. The length of the CDR3 is 17 residues. Germline lookup yields CDR1 SGHRS and CDR2 YFSETQ. This chain's CDR3 is CASSLGSVVGLNYGYTF. CDR3 in DNA: TGCGCCAGCAGCTTGGGAAGTGTGGTGGGGCTCAACTATGGCTACACCTTC.

The rearrangement joins TRBV28 to TRBJ2-5; D perhaps matches TRBD2 (5 bases). Germline lookup yields CDR1 MDHEN and CDR2 SYDVKM. The CDR3 is made up of 14 amino acids. The V end was cut by 3 bases, the J end by 2 bases, with 10 bases between. The CDR3 DNA follows: TGTGCCAGCAGTTTTGTCCGGGAACAAGAGACCCAGTACTTC. Amino acids: CASSFVREQETQYF.

This clone was recorded a few times. The chain's CDR3 is CASSLSPGNYGYTF. The CDR3, as DNA: TGTGCCAGCAGCTTATCTCCAGGGAACTATGGCTACACCTTC. The chain joins TRBV7-2 to TRBJ1-2; tentative D call: TRBD1 (5 bases). Trimming took 2 bases from V and 2 from J, leaving 9 bases between them. Germline CDR1 reads SGHTA; CDR2 reads FQGNSA. The CDR3 is 14 residues long.

The chain combines TRBV7-9 with TRBJ2-1; D might be TRBD2 (6 bases). Germline loops: CDR1 SEHNR, CDR2 FQNEAQ (reference sequence). The CDR3 is 14 amino acids. Trimming took 1 base from V and 10 from J, leaving 14 bases between them. The CDR3 loop reads CASSLGGDPPEQFF. The CDR3 nucleotides are TGTGCCAGCAGCTTAGGGGGGGACCCTCCGGAGCAGTTCTTC.

The chain carries TRBV7-9 and TRBJ1-1, with a possible D match to TRBD1 (5 bases). The V end lost 5 bases, the J end lost 3 bases, and 7 bases lay between the germline ends. Germline CDR1 SEHNR, CDR2 FQNEAQ (reference sequence). The CDR3 is made up of 12 amino acids. Here the CDR3 reads CASSRGDTEAFF. The CDR3 bases are TGTGCCAGCAGCCGGGGGGACACTGAAGCTTTCTTT.